The rows below give T cell receptor beta chains drawn from one sample of a study of blood T cells in healthy people across ages. TCRdb reprocessed the 5' RACE reads with MiXCR, giving one entry per CDR3 protein. Here the sample spans roughly 1,800,000 distinct CDR3 sequences, around half being singletons. The sample taken for sequencing was blood. The receptor source for this set is a woman in her thirties or forties in good health. CDR3s include the opening cysteine and the closing phenylalanine or tryptophan. A D gene is named only where the DNA matches it firmly. Clone size is shown for a subset of rows, as once, few, many or a class of expanded clone.

d_call j_call clone_size v_call cdr3_aa cdr3_nt
TRBD1 TRBJ2-7 few TRBV20-1 CSASLPGGPYEQYF TGCAGTGCTAGTCTTCCAGGGGGACCCTACGAGCAGTACTTC
TRBD1 TRBJ2-3 - TRBV7-2 CASREGQGARDTQYF TGTGCCAGCAGAGAAGGACAGGGGGCGAGGGATACGCAGTATTTT
TRBD1 TRBJ2-7 - TRBV28 CASRVAGGDTYEQYF TGTGCCAGCAGGGTCGCAGGGGGAGACACCTACGAGCAGTACTTC
- TRBJ2-3 few TRBV4-3 CASSRDGYTQYF TGCGCCAGCAGCCGGGACGGGTATACGCAGTATTTT
- TRBJ2-1 - TRBV20-1 CSARVGIKLGQFF TGCAGTGCTAGAGTAGGCATAAAGTTGGGGCAGTTCTTC
TRBD1 TRBJ2-3 - TRBV11-2 CASSPTQGAVSADTQYF TGTGCCAGCAGCCCCACACAGGGGGCGGTGAGCGCAGATACGCAGTATTTT
TRBD2 TRBJ2-1 many TRBV10-3 CAINSGGALDEQFF TGTGCCATCAATAGCGGGGGGGCCCTGGATGAGCAGTTCTTC
- TRBJ1-2 few TRBV6-5 CASRPTRGASYGYTF TGTGCCAGCAGGCCGACGAGGGGGGCTAGCTATGGCTACACCTTC
- TRBJ2-1 - TRBV7-9 CASSQPIRPQGGTTYNEQFF TGTGCCAGCAGCCAACCCATCCGACCCCAGGGCGGGACGACCTACAATGAGCAGTTCTTC
- TRBJ2-7 few TRBV5-1 CASSLAGDNDEQYF TGCGCCAGCAGCTTGGCAGGGGACAACGACGAGCAGTACTTC
- TRBJ1-6 few TRBV2 CASSEEQSSPLHF TGTGCCAGCAGTGAGGAGCAGTCATCACCCCTCCACTTT
TRBD1 TRBJ2-4 - TRBV5-1 CASSLDGQGFDIQYF TGCGCCAGCAGCTTGGATGGACAGGGGTTCGACATTCAGTACTTC
- TRBJ1-1 - TRBV7-8 CASSLVSTGTDTEAFF TGTGCCAGCAGCTTAGTAAGTACAGGGACGGACACTGAAGCTTTCTTT
- TRBJ1-6 - TRBV7-2 CASSLDFLISYNSPLHF TGTGCCAGCAGCTTAGATTTTCTTATCTCCTATAATTCACCCCTCCACTTT
- TRBJ2-3 - TRBV7-2 CASSEALSTDTQYF TGTGCCAGCAGCGAGGCCCTAAGCACAGATACGCAGTATTTT
TRBD1 TRBJ1-6 - TRBV6-2/TRBV6-3 CASSSVTGGNSPLHF TGTGCCAGCAGTTCCGTGACAGGGGGAAATTCACCCCTCCACTTT
TRBD1 TRBJ1-5 - TRBV7-2 CASSSHGTGSNQPQHF TGTGCCAGCAGCTCACACGGGACAGGGTCTAATCAGCCCCAGCATTTT
TRBD1 TRBJ2-7 few TRBV20-1 CSARGHKNEQYF TGCAGTGCGAGGGGGCATAAGAACGAGCAGTACTTC
- TRBJ2-3 once TRBV27 CASSSQTGNTDTQYF TGTGCCAGCAGTTCTCAGACAGGTAACACAGATACGCAGTATTTT
- TRBJ2-5 few TRBV27 CASSLLGAETQYF TGTGCCAGCAGTTTATTGGGTGCTGAGACCCAGTACTTC
TRBD1 TRBJ2-7 - TRBV6-5 CASSPGGITSSYEQYF TGTGCCAGCTCCCCAGGGGGAATAACGAGCTCCTACGAGCAGTACTTC
TRBD1 TRBJ1-2 - TRBV24-1 CATSDGTGANYGYTF TGTGCCACCAGTGACGGAACAGGGGCTAACTATGGCTACACCTTC
- TRBJ2-1 - TRBV6-1 CASSDEGSSYNEQFF TGTGCCAGCAGTGACGAGGGGAGCTCCTACAATGAGCAGTTCTTC
- TRBJ2-5 - TRBV15 CATSREFLGLRTQETQYF TGTGCCACCAGCAGAGAATTCCTCGGACTTAGAACCCAAGAGACCCAGTACTTC
TRBD2 TRBJ2-1 few TRBV20-1 CSARALAGASYNEQFF TGCAGTGCTAGAGCACTAGCGGGGGCCTCCTACAATGAGCAGTTCTTC
- TRBJ2-5 - TRBV6-2/TRBV6-3 CASSYPDNEETQYF TGTGCCAGCAGTTATCCGGATAATGAGGAGACCCAGTACTTC
TRBD1 TRBJ2-5 - TRBV10-2 CASSPPTGSGETQYF TGCGCCAGCAGCCCCCCGACAGGGTCAGGAGAGACCCAGTACTTC
- TRBJ1-6 - TRBV9 CASSVGGRDSPLHF TGTGCCAGCAGCGTAGGGGGCAGGGACTCACCCCTCCACTTT
TRBD1 TRBJ1-2 - TRBV6-1 CASSRDRFFSNYGYTF TGTGCCAGCAGCAGGGACAGGTTTTTTTCCAACTATGGCTACACCTTC
TRBD1 TRBJ2-7 - TRBV11-1 CASSWTGDGAYEQYF TGTGCCAGCAGCTGGACAGGGGATGGGGCCTACGAGCAGTACTTC
TRBD1 TRBJ1-6 few TRBV2 CASSRGQGSPLHF TGTGCCAGCAGCCGGGGACAGGGTTCACCCCTCCACTTT
- TRBJ2-7 - TRBV3-1 CASSQGPASGQYF TGTGCCAGCAGCCAAGGGCCTGCCTCTGGGCAGTACTTC
- TRBJ2-7 few TRBV12-3/TRBV12-4 CASSLTGSHSEQYF TGTGCCAGCAGTCTTACCGGGAGCCACAGCGAGCAGTACTTC
- TRBJ1-4 few TRBV6-5 CASTYSATNEKLFF TGTGCCAGCACTTACAGTGCAACTAATGAAAAACTGTTTTTT
- TRBJ2-5 - TRBV29-1 CSVISTGEEETQYF TGCAGCGTGATCAGTACAGGGGAGGAAGAGACCCAGTACTTC
- TRBJ2-1 many TRBV7-2 CASTSSSGRREQFF TGTGCCAGCACCAGTTCGAGCGGGCGTCGTGAGCAGTTCTTC
- TRBJ2-7 - TRBV27 CASGTSQDWEQYF TGTGCCAGCGGGACGTCACAGGACTGGGAGCAGTACTTC
- TRBJ1-2 few TRBV28 CASSTYSGNYGYTF TGTGCCAGCAGTACCTATTCAGGGAACTATGGCTACACCTTC
TRBD1 TRBJ2-6 - TRBV7-8 CASSSGQVNSGANVLTF TGTGCCAGCAGCTCGGGACAGGTTAACTCTGGGGCCAACGTCCTGACTTTC
TRBD2 TRBJ2-3 - TRBV5-1 CASRKLAGVDTQYF TGCGCCAGCAGAAAACTAGCGGGGGTAGATACGCAGTATTTT
- TRBJ2-3 - TRBV3-1 CASRPGGVKDTQYF TGTGCCAGCAGGCCTGGCGGGGTTAAGGATACGCAGTATTTT
TRBD1 TRBJ2-7 many TRBV29-1 CSAGGQGAYEQYF TGCAGCGCCGGTGGACAGGGTGCCTACGAGCAGTACTTC
- TRBJ2-1 few TRBV4-3 CASSQEPRGGNEQFF TGCGCCAGCAGCCAAGAGCCTCGAGGGGGTAATGAGCAGTTCTTC
TRBD2 TRBJ2-1 - TRBV2 CASSKMTSGGEQFF TGTGCCAGCAGTAAGATGACTAGCGGGGGGGAGCAGTTCTTC
TRBD1 TRBJ2-7 - TRBV6-2/TRBV6-3 CASSRLRTGSYEQYF TGTGCCAGCAGTCGCCTACGGACAGGGAGCTACGAGCAGTACTTC
- TRBJ1-2 - TRBV2 CASMSGIGCTF TGTGCCAGCATGTCGGGGATTGGCTGCACCTTC
- TRBJ2-2 - TRBV5-1 CASKRAQSTGELFF TGCGCCAGCAAGAGGGCCCAATCGACCGGGGAGCTGTTTTTT
- TRBJ2-5 once TRBV7-6 CASSLAGGGIETQYF TGTGCCAGCAGCTTAGCAGGCGGGGGCATAGAGACCCAGTACTTC
- TRBJ1-6 few TRBV28 CASSFRQYNSPLHF TGTGCCAGCAGTTTTAGACAGTATAATTCACCCCTCCACTTT
TRBD2 TRBJ2-1 - TRBV7-2 CVSRSSGGYNEQFF TGTGTCAGCAGATCTAGCGGGGGGTACAATGAGCAGTTCTTC
- TRBJ2-5 - TRBV5-1 CASCSGLMGGPMWEQYF TGCGCCAGCTGCTCGGGACTAATGGGGGGCCCGATGTGGGAGCAGTACTTC
- TRBJ1-6 - TRBV28 CASSLDRGSGSPLHF TGTGCCAGCAGTTTAGATAGGGGAAGTGGTTCACCCCTCCACTTT